A selection of T cell receptor beta chains follows, all from one sample in a study of blood T cell repertoires in COVID-19. This table comes from immunoSEQ multiplex PCR, and its TCRdb copy is limited to in-frame clones, with some not included. Of about half a million clones in the sample, nearly 90% were seen once. Sequencing used peripheral blood. These receptors originate from a young man with COVID-19, enrolled during active disease. CDR3s include the opening cysteine and the closing phenylalanine or tryptophan.

J gene	V gene	CDR3 protein
TRBJ2-1	TRBV5-6	CASSTNRKYNEQFF
TRBJ2-1	TRBV9	CASSPEGLAGPQFF
TRBJ2-5	TRBV1	CTSSPRDRGIPNPDQETQYF
TRBJ2-7	TRBV5-1	CASSLGTNEQYF
TRBJ2-1	TRBV5-1	CASSAGTGGSLSSYNEQFF
TRBJ2-1	TRBV24-1	CATGPEETYNEQFF
TRBJ2-7	TRBV5-4	CASSPRGKASYEQYF
TRBJ2-5	TRBV3-1/TRBV3-2	CASSQGWTGQETQYF
TRBJ2-1	TRBV14	CASSQKNLAWGPNEQFF
TRBJ1-2	TRBV27	CASSLRGQNYGYTF
TRBJ1-5	TRBV30	CAWSLRGNQPQHF
TRBJ2-7	TRBV12-3/TRBV12-4	CASSPGQGFEQYF
TRBJ2-2	TRBV2	CASNRQVNTGELFF